The source of this T cell receptor (beta chain) is a study of PD-L1 blockade in urothelial cancer. Study information: From 2014, patients received atezolizumab, given as 1,200 mg intravenously every 3 weeks. Blood underwent analysis 3 weeks (second dose) and 6 weeks after treatment began.

Time point of the sample: pretreatment peripheral blood. Trimming stripped 2 bases from V and 8 bases from J, with 15 bases between. Germline V gene sequence: CDR1 SEHNR, CDR2 FQNEAQ (reference sequence). This CDR3 has 15 residues. The table came from immunoSEQ multiplex PCR; TCRdb's copy has only in-frame clones and leaves some out. Counted here are 130,000 or so clones, 65% to 85% occurring once; the ten biggest clones make up roughly 3.5%. V gene TRBV7-9 combines with J gene TRBJ1-4; TRBD1 is a possible D gene (5 bases). The source of this sequence is a man over 45 with urothelial cancer. Sample: PBMCs, taken around atezolizumab (anti-PD-L1) treatment. CDR3 in amino acids: CASSLQQVTEEKLFF. The DNA for the CDR3 is TGTGCCAGCAGCTTACAACAGGTGACGGAGGAAAAACTGTTTTTT. The full variable domain, its missing parts supplied by reference TRBV7-9 and TRBJ1-4, is DTGVSQNPRHKITKRGQNVTFRCDPISEHNRLYWYRQTLGQGPEFLTYFQNEAQLEKSRLLSDRFSAERPKGSFSTLEIQRTEQGDSAMYLCASSLQQVTEEKLFFGSGTQLSVL.